The rows below give T cell receptor beta chains drawn from one sample of a study of patients and donors after allogeneic stem cell transplantation. TCRdb used MiXCR to reprocess the RT-PCR reads, holding one entry per CDR3 protein. This sample has over 150,000 distinct CDR3 sequences, with approximately 31% found just once. Material for sequencing was blood, either unsorted or a sorted T cell fraction (not recorded which). The source of these receptors is a human donor who was either an allogeneic HSCT recipient or a stem cell or donor lymphocyte infusion donor (not recorded which). It is not recorded whose cells these are; they may come from a transplant donor. The CDR3 runs from the conserved cysteine through the conserved F or W. The size of a clone is reported for some rows only, either as once, few or many, or as a class for expanded clones.

j_gene | v_gene | abundance | CDR3aa
TRBJ1-1 | TRBV29-1 | . | CSVRVQGAAFF
TRBJ1-3 | TRBV11-3 | . | CASSLGWTALGNTIYF
TRBJ2-7 | TRBV6-5 | . | CASTYGQGATLYEQYF
TRBJ2-1 | TRBV7-2 | few | CASSFRTGGGILEQFF
TRBJ1-3 | TRBV12-3/TRBV12-4 | many | CASSPIWNTIYF
TRBJ2-7 | TRBV28 | . | CASSIELGQGSSYEQYF
TRBJ2-1 | TRBV6-5 | few | CASSYIASGSNEQFF
TRBJ2-3 | TRBV7-9 | . | CASSLQKATDTQYF
TRBJ1-6 | TRBV3-1 | few | CASSQRQINSPLHF
TRBJ2-1 | TRBV28 | . | CASSLGGSWNEQFF
TRBJ1-1 | TRBV6-2/TRBV6-3 | . | CASSYGGQGRTEAFF
TRBJ2-3 | TRBV6-2/TRBV6-3 | . | CASRRLSGPATDTQYF
TRBJ2-1 | TRBV11-2 | few | CASSYRPSSYNEQFF
TRBJ2-7 | TRBV6-5 | . | CASSYGLAVDEQYF
TRBJ2-7 | TRBV4-2 | . | CASSLLAASGPEEQYF
TRBJ2-1 | TRBV25-1 | . | CASSEFFFIPSGRDEQFF
TRBJ2-7 | TRBV6-5 | few | CASSYSLGTVSYEQYF
TRBJ2-7 | TRBV28 | . | CASSTTAGEQYF
TRBJ2-1 | TRBV7-3 | few | CASSPLPDNEQFF
TRBJ1-5 | TRBV20-1 | few | CSATALLGGYSNQPQHF
TRBJ2-4 | TRBV28 | . | CASSSRLLARYF
TRBJ2-2 | TRBV12-3/TRBV12-4 | . | CASSLWQTNTGELFF
TRBJ2-1 | TRBV12-3/TRBV12-4 | . | CASSAGRYNEQFF
TRBJ1-1 | TRBV28 | . | CASSGHDRDFSIAFF
TRBJ1-3 | TRBV25-1 | . | CASSEFILGSGNTIYF
TRBJ2-3 | TRBV7-9 | . | CASSLDTNGRTDTQYF
TRBJ1-1 | TRBV5-1 | few | CASRDSNTEAFF
TRBJ2-2 | TRBV12-3/TRBV12-4 | . | CASSSWDTPGELFF
TRBJ1-1 | TRBV12-3/TRBV12-4 | few | CASSRPPGKLEAFF
TRBJ2-7 | TRBV20-1 | . | CSASQRHSGSYEQYF
TRBJ1-2 | TRBV6-5 | few | CASRGRDGYTF
TRBJ1-1 | TRBV7-2 | medium-sized | CASSFSGPYTEAFF
TRBJ2-3 | TRBV7-9 | . | CASSSPPVDTQYF
TRBJ2-1 | TRBV5-1 | few | CASSETSGSEQFF
TRBJ2-2 | TRBV20-1 | . | CSAVAANTGELFF
TRBJ1-6 | TRBV9 | few | CASSADRASPLHF
TRBJ1-1 | TRBV10-3 | . | CATLTSMNTEAFF
TRBJ2-7 | TRBV4-3 | . | CASSHSLGREAGGYEQYF
TRBJ1-4 | TRBV29-1 | few | CSVGQDATNEKLFF
TRBJ2-7 | TRBV12-3/TRBV12-4 | . | CASSLAPADTEQYF
TRBJ2-3 | TRBV5-1 | . | CASKGASTDTQYF
TRBJ2-5 | TRBV12-3/TRBV12-4 | . | CASMEGVANQETQYF
TRBJ1-1 | TRBV29-1 | . | CSVEGAMNTEAFF